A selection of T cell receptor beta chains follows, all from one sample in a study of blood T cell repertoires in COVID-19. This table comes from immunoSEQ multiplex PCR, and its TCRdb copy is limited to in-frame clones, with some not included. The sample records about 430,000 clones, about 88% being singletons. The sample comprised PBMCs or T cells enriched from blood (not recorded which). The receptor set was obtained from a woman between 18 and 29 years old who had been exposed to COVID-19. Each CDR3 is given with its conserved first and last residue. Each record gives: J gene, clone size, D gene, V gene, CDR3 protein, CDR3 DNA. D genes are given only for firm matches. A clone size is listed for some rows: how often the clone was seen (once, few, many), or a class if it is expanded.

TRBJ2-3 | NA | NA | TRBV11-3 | CASSLVRDSDTQYF | TGTGCCAGCAGCTTAGTTCGGGACTCAGATACGCAGTATTTT
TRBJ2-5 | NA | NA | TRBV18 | CASSPTNSQETQYF | TGTGCCAGCTCACCTACGAACAGCCAAGAGACCCAGTACTTC
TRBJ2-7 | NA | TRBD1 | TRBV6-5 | CASSPRDRGVYEQYF | TGTGCCAGCAGTCCCCGGGACAGGGGCGTCTACGAGCAGTACTTC
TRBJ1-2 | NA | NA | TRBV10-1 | CASSESLSTYGYTF | TGCGCCAGCAGTGAGTCTTTAAGCACCTATGGCTACACCTTC
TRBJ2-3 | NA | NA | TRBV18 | CASSSTRDTQYF | TGTGCCAGCTCATCTACGCGGGATACGCAGTATTTT
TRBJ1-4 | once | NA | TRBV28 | CASSSNEKLFF | TGTGCCAGCAGCAGTAATGAAAAACTGTTTTTT
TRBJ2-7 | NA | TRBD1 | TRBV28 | CASTLPGTGSYEQYF | TGTGCCAGCACCCTCCCAGGGACAGGGTCCTACGAGCAGTACTTC
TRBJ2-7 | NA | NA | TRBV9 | CASSEGVTTAPRDEQYF | TGTGCCAGCAGCGAGGGGGTGACCACCGCCCCGCGGGACGAGCAGTACTTC
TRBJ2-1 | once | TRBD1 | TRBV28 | CASSETGGWDEQFF | TGTGCCAGCAGTGAGACAGGGGGCTGGGATGAGCAGTTCTTC
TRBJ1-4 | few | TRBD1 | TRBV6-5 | CASSHRGEKLFF | TGTGCCAGCAGCCACAGGGGCGAAAAACTGTTTTTT
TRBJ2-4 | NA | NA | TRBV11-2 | CASSITSTAKNIQYF | TGTGCCAGCAGCATCACAAGTACGGCCAAAAACATTCAGTACTTC
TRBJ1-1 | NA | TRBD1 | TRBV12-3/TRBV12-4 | CAHPRRGPPEAFF | TGTGCCCACCCCCGCAGGGGGCCCCCTGAAGCTTTCTTT
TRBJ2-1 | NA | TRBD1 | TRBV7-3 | CASSAQGTYGYNEQFF | TGTGCCAGCAGCGCACAGGGGACGTACGGGTACAATGAGCAGTTCTTC
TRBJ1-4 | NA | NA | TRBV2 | CASRGRGNEKLFF | TGTGCCAGCAGGGGTCGGGGGAATGAAAAACTGTTTTTT
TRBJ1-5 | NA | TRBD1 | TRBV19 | CASRPTGADYSNQPQHF | TGTGCCAGTAGACCTACAGGGGCCGATTATAGCAATCAGCCCCAGCATTTT
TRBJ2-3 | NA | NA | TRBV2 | CATDRWPGDTQYF | TGTGCCACCGACCGATGGCCGGGAGATACGCAGTATTTT
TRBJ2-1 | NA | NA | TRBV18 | CASSPGLDNEQFF | TGTGCCAGCTCACCAGGCCTGGACAATGAGCAGTTCTTC
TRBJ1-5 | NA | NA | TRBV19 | CASSMPTGLNNQPQHF | TGTGCCAGTAGTATGCCCACAGGACTAAACAATCAGCCCCAGCATTTT
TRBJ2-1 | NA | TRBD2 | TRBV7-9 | CASSETGLAGACEQFF | TGTGCCAGCAGCGAAACTGGGCTAGCGGGAGCGTGTGAGCAGTTCTTC
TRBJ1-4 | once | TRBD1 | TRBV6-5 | CASSSRGQVGEKLFF | TGTGCCAGCAGTTCCCGAGGACAGGTCGGGGAAAAACTGTTTTTT
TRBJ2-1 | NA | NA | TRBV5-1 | CASSLSSGGTYNEQFF | TGCGCCAGCAGCTTGTCAAGCGGTGGGACCTACAATGAGCAGTTCTTC
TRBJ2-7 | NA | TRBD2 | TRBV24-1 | CATSDTSGRFYEQYF | TGTGCCACCAGTGACACTAGCGGGAGATTCTACGAGCAGTACTTC
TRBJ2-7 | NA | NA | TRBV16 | CASSHTQGFYEQYF | TGTGCCAGCAGCCATACACAGGGTTTCTACGAGCAGTACTTC
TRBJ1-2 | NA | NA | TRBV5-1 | CASSSDRLIYGYTF | TGCGCCAGCAGCTCGGACAGATTAATCTATGGCTACACCTTC
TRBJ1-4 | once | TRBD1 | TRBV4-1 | CASSQEGIGTGVEKLFF | TGCGCCAGCAGCCAAGAGGGGATTGGGACAGGGGTGGAAAAACTGTTTTTT
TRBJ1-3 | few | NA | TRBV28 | CASLPEFGNTIYF | TGTGCCAGCCTCCCGGAGTTTGGAAACACCATATATTTT
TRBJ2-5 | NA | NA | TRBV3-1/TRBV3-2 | CASSQVVETQYF | TGTGCCAGCAGCCAAGTCGTGGAGACCCAGTACTTC
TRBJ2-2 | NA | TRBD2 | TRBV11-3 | CASSPPGRDSGELFF | TGTGCCAGCAGCCCCCCCGGGAGGGATAGCGGGGAGCTGTTTTTT
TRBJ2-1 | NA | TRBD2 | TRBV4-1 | CASSQPLAGGHEQFF | TGCGCCAGCAGCCAACCACTAGCGGGGGGACATGAGCAGTTCTTC
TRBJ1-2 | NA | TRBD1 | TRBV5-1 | CASSLDRGLGYTF | TGCGCCAGCAGCCTAGACAGGGGGCTCGGCTACACCTTC